The sample holds a few counts of the clone carrying this TCR beta chain. In the original processing: Amplification with reference gene primers provided the estimates of nucleated cell counts. Produced via immunoSEQ multiplex PCR; TCRdb's table is partial and in-frame only. For V, J and clone size, that table is used; D and trimming come from the DNA. The sample holds 130,000 to 150,000 clones, about nine tenths seen once. Trimming pared 5 bases from V and 6 bases from J, leaving 8 bases between. The CDR3 covers 12 residues. CDR1 MDHEN and CDR2 SYDVKM come from the germline V gene. This record belongs to a study of blood T cell repertoires in COVID-19. In the study overall: Samples representing acute and convalescent COVID-19 were sourced from the United States, Italy and Spain. PBMCs, B-cell-depleted T cells, or T cells were the source of the cDNA or gDNA that made up the material.

The TCR comes from an elderly man with acute or convalescent COVID-19. Sequenced input: peripheral blood. The V and J genes are TRBV28 and TRBJ2-1; D unresolved. In DNA form, the CDR3 reads TGTGCCAGCAGTCTAGTTCGCAATGAGCAGTTCTTC. Translating it yields CASSLVRNEQFF.